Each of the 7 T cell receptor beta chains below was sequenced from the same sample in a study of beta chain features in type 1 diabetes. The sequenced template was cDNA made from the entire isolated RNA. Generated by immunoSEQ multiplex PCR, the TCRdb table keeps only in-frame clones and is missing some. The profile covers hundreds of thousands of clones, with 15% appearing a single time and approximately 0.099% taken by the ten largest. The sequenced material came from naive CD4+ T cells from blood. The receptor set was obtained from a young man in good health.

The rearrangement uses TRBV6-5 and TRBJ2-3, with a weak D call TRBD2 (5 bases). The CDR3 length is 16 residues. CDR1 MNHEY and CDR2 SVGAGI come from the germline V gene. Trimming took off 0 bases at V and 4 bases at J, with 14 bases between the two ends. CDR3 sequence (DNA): TGTGCCAGCAGTTACTCGGGCGGGCACGGCCCAGATACGCAGTATTTT. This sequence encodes CASSYSGGHGPDTQYF.

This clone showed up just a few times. CDR3 sequence reads: CASSYSPGDSYEQYF. In DNA form, the CDR3 reads TGTGCCAGCAGTTACTCGCCAGGGGATTCCTACGAGCAGTACTTC. V usage is TRBV6-5 and J usage is TRBJ2-7; a weak D match, TRBD1 (6 bases). The CDR3 has 15 residues. Trimming left V 0 bases short and J 1 base short, with 10 bases between. Germline-derived CDR1 and CDR2 are MNHEY and SVGAGI.

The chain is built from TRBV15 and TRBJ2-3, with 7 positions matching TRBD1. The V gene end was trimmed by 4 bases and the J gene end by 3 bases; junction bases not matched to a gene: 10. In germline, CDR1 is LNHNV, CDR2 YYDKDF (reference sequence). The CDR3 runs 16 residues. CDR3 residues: CATSTRQGEGTDTQYF. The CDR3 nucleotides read TGTGCCACCAGCACGCGACAGGGTGAGGGGACAGATACGCAGTATTTT.

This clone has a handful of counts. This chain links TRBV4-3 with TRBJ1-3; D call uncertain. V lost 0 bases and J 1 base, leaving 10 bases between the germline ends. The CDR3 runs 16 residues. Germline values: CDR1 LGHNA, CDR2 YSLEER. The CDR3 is CASSQDITNSGNTIYF. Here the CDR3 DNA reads TGCGCCAGCAGCCAAGATATCACGAATTCTGGAAACACCATATATTTT.

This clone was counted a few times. The DNA of the CDR3 is TGTGCCAGCAGCACAGCCGCGGCTTTGGGGGTTTACGAGCAGTACTTC. Translating gives CASSTAAALGVYEQYF. This sequence joins TRBV5-4 and TRBJ2-7; perhaps D is TRBD1 or TRBD2 (5 bases each). Per germline, CDR1 SGHNT and CDR2 YYREEE (reference sequence). The CDR3 contains 16 residues. Between the trimmed V and J ends, which lost 4 bases and 4 bases, there was a span of 21 bases.

The CDR3 loop reads CASSLGRPYEQYF. DNA for the CDR3: TGTGCCAGCAGCTTAGGGCGCCCCTACGAGCAGTACTTC. V usage is TRBV7-3 and J usage is TRBJ2-7; D unresolved. The CDR3 spans 13 residues. The germline V and J ends were trimmed by 2 bases and 2 bases, with 7 bases remaining between them. Germline CDR1 reads SGHTA; CDR2 reads FQGTGA.

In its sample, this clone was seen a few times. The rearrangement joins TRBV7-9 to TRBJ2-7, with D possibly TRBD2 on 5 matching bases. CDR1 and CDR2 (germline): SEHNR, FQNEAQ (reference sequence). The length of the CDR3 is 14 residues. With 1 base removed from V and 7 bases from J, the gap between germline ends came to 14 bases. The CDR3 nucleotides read TGTGCCAGCAGCTTAGAGCTGACTACGGGGGAGCAGTACTTC. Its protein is CASSLELTTGEQYF.